Sequencing of this T cell receptor (beta chain) was carried out in a study of shared clonotypes between healthy human individuals. Overall study results and limits: Rarefaction curves obtained for sorted subsets showed sequencing incomplete despite large depth. Several donors shared 4.5% to 6.5% of their naive CD4 clonotypes.

With regard to this clone: As yet, its antigen is unknown.

Method: immunoSEQ multiplex PCR; TCRdb's copy keeps in-frame clones and lacks some. The table includes some 580,000 clones, roughly 98% detected once. Terminally differentiated effector memory CD45RA+ cells were excluded by CCR7 positive selection of CD45RO-negative cells. The clonotype was recovered from a man younger than 40 in good health. The specimen sequenced was naive CD8+ T cells sorted from blood.

CDR3 region: CAIAGVGGANVLTF. Written as DNA, the CDR3 is TGTGCCATTGCAGGGGTTGGTGGGGCCAACGTCCTGACTTTC. The chain has TRBV2 and TRBJ2-6; the D gene is possibly TRBD1 (6 bases). The CDR3 loop spans 14 amino acids. Trimming removed 10 bases at V and 3 bases at J, with 13 bases between. Germline CDR1 and CDR2: SNHLY and FYNNEI.